This T cell receptor (beta chain) was sequenced during a study of T-cell memory formation after mild COVID-19. TCRdb re-called the 5' RACE reads with MiXCR, one entry per CDR3 protein. Of just under 350,000 distinct CDR3 sequences in the sample, 10% to 15% were seen once. This clonotype was seen a single time. The germline V gene encodes CDR1 SGHVS and CDR2 FQNEAQ. The J segment lost 5 bases and the V segment lost 1 base, leaving 6 bases of the junction unmatched. CDR3 length equals 17 residues. The J gene is TRBJ2-1, the V gene TRBV7-8, with 12 bases that match TRBD1. What was sequenced was PBMCs or a T cell subset sorted from them (not recorded which). The clonotype comes from a man between 18 and 29 years old who had mild COVID-19 (a few samples of this study predate the infection). Cell type and time point are not known. The CDR3 loop reads CASSLVYGTGGHNEQFF. CDR3 DNA sequence: TGTGCCAGCAGCTTAGTCTACGGGACAGGGGGCCACAATGAGCAGTTCTTC.